Listed below are T cell receptor beta chains from one sample, sequenced in a study of blood T cells in healthy people across ages. Via MiXCR, TCRdb re-called the 5' RACE reads, giving one row per CDR3 protein. This repertoire shows about 1.6 million distinct CDR3 sequences, about 32% found once; its top ten account for 10% to 12%. The sample comprised blood. These receptors were collected from a woman aged 25-40 years in good health. The CDR3 runs from the conserved cysteine through the conserved F or W. The D gene is left open where the match is weak. Clone size is stated in some rows and not others, as once, few, many or a class when expanded.

v_call: TRBV20-1; clone_size: few; j_call: TRBJ1-4; d_call: TRBD1; cdr3_aa: CSAPGQSNEKLFF; cdr3_nt: TGCAGTGCTCCGGGACAGAGTAATGAAAAACTGTTTTTT
v_call: TRBV29-1; clone_size: few; j_call: TRBJ2-7; d_call: -; cdr3_aa: CGVHSAEGAYEQYF; cdr3_nt: TGCGGCGTTCACTCTGCCGAGGGGGCCTACGAGCAGTACTTC
v_call: TRBV20-1; clone_size: few; j_call: TRBJ1-1; d_call: -; cdr3_aa: CSAREVTASTRAFF; cdr3_nt: TGCAGTGCTAGAGAGGTCACAGCCTCTACTAGGGCTTTCTTT
v_call: TRBV20-1; clone_size: few; j_call: TRBJ1-1; d_call: -; cdr3_aa: CSAHGPGALSAFF; cdr3_nt: TGCAGTGCTCATGGACCAGGGGCCCTTTCAGCTTTCTTT
v_call: TRBV28; clone_size: -; j_call: TRBJ2-7; d_call: -; cdr3_aa: CASSLREYEQYF; cdr3_nt: TGTGCCAGCAGTTTGAGAGAGTACGAGCAGTACTTC
v_call: TRBV10-3; clone_size: few; j_call: TRBJ2-2; d_call: TRBD1; cdr3_aa: CAIRPGQGGTGELFF; cdr3_nt: TGTGCCATCAGACCGGGACAGGGTGGCACCGGGGAGCTGTTTTTT
v_call: TRBV11-2; clone_size: -; j_call: TRBJ2-1; d_call: TRBD2; cdr3_aa: CASSFQAGGPNEQFF; cdr3_nt: TGTGCCAGCAGCTTCCAAGCGGGAGGGCCAAATGAGCAGTTCTTC
v_call: TRBV27; clone_size: few; j_call: TRBJ2-7; d_call: TRBD2; cdr3_aa: CASSLSASGTDEQYF; cdr3_nt: TGTGCCAGCAGTTTATCGGCTAGCGGGACGGACGAGCAGTACTTC
v_call: TRBV4-1; clone_size: -; j_call: TRBJ1-4; d_call: -; cdr3_aa: CASSQSQTNEKLFF; cdr3_nt: TGCGCCAGCAGCCAAAGCCAGACTAATGAAAAACTGTTTTTT
v_call: TRBV6-2/TRBV6-3; clone_size: few; j_call: TRBJ2-2; d_call: -; cdr3_aa: CASSYYPGGELFF; cdr3_nt: TGTGCCAGCAGTTACTATCCCGGCGGGGAGCTGTTTTTT
v_call: TRBV11-1; clone_size: few; j_call: TRBJ2-7; d_call: -; cdr3_aa: CVSSPYGGSEQYF; cdr3_nt: TGTGTCAGCAGCCCCTATGGGGGGAGCGAGCAGTACTTC
v_call: TRBV20-1; clone_size: -; j_call: TRBJ2-3; d_call: TRBD1; cdr3_aa: CSAREWGRTGVTDTQYF; cdr3_nt: TGCAGTGCTAGAGAGTGGGGCAGGACAGGGGTGACAGATACGCAGTATTTT
v_call: TRBV10-3; clone_size: -; j_call: TRBJ2-2; d_call: -; cdr3_aa: CAISESFGSGGERFF; cdr3_nt: TGTGCCATCAGTGAGTCGTTTGGGTCCGGCGGGGAGCGGTTTTTT
v_call: TRBV5-1; clone_size: few; j_call: TRBJ2-1; d_call: TRBD2; cdr3_aa: CASSTGLAGFHNEQFF; cdr3_nt: TGCGCCAGCAGCACTGGACTAGCGGGATTTCACAATGAGCAGTTCTTC
v_call: TRBV9; clone_size: once; j_call: TRBJ2-3; d_call: TRBD2; cdr3_aa: CASSVGGSGGSTDTQYF; cdr3_nt: TGTGCCAGCAGCGTGGGAGGGAGCGGGGGGAGCACAGATACGCAGTATTTT
v_call: TRBV11-2; clone_size: -; j_call: TRBJ2-3; d_call: TRBD2; cdr3_aa: CASSWGLAGGGTDTQYF; cdr3_nt: TGTGCCAGCAGCTGGGGACTAGCGGGGGGGGGCACAGATACGCAGTATTTT
v_call: TRBV28; clone_size: -; j_call: TRBJ1-1; d_call: -; cdr3_aa: CASTTGLEAFF; cdr3_nt: TGTGCCAGCACTACGGGGCTAGAAGCTTTCTTT